The 26 T cell receptor beta chains reported below all come from one sample, sequenced in a study of blood T cell repertoires in COVID-19. The repertoire was sequenced with immunoSEQ multiplex PCR; TCRdb's copy has only in-frame clones and lacks some. The sample holds 25,000 to 35,000 clones; over 70% are singletons and the top ten take about a sixth. Sequences were obtained from peripheral blood. All receptors come from a woman aged 55-70 years with acute or convalescent COVID-19.

The rearrangement joins TRBV21-1 to TRBJ2-5; TRBD1, the D gene given by the table, was not confirmed from the DNA. TRBV21-1 is labeled a pseudogene. The CDR3 is 16 amino acids. The CDR3 protein is CASSKGTAESQETQYF. CDR3 nucleotides: TGTGCCAGCAGCAAGGGGACAGCAGAAAGTCAAGAGACCCAGTACTTC.

This clone was found many times. The chain combines TRBV9 with TRBJ1-5; 8 nucleotides match TRBD1. Germline CDR1 SGDLS, CDR2 YYNGEE. The CDR3 has 15 residues. J gave up 4 bases and V 3 bases, and 6 bases lay outside the gene matches. CDR3 in DNA: TGTGCCAGCAGCGGACGGGACAGGCCGAATCAGCCCCAGCATTTT. Encoded protein: CASSGRDRPNQPQHF.

The chain recombines TRBV19 with TRBJ2-7; the match to TRBD2 covers 8 bases. The V gene's germline CDR1 is LNHDA and CDR2 SQIVND (reference sequence). The CDR3 extends over 14 amino acids. Unmatched junction bases numbered 7, after V lost 8 bases and J lost 1 base. CDR3 sequence: CASSERGLSYEQYF. DNA of the CDR3: TGTGCCAGTTCAGAGCGGGGGTTGTCCTACGAGCAGTACTTC.

By sample share, this clone is medium-sized. V usage is TRBV5-4 and J usage is TRBJ1-2; tentative D call: TRBD1 (5 bases). Germline CDR1 SGHNT, CDR2 YYREEE (reference sequence). The CDR3 is 13 amino acids. V lost 5 bases and J 13 bases, leaving 21 bases between the germline ends. The CDR3 loop reads CASREGTSSLGTF. The CDR3 DNA reads TGTGCCAGCAGGGAAGGGACTAGCAGTCTCGGCACCTTC.

This rearrangement joins TRBV30 to TRBJ2-7; possible D gene TRBD1, 6 bases. Germline loops: CDR1 GTSNPN, CDR2 SVGIG (reference sequence). Trimming shortened V by 3 bases and J by 5 bases, and 14 bases separated the two germline ends. The CDR3 length is 13 residues. As DNA, the CDR3 is TGTGCCTGGAGCAGGACAGCCGGACACGAGCAGTACTTC. Its protein is CAWSRTAGHEQYF.

The chain employs TRBV2 and TRBJ2-7; D unresolved. V was clipped by 2 bases and J by 2 bases, with 10 bases between them. This CDR3 region has 14 residues. Germline loops: CDR1 SNHLY, CDR2 FYNNEI. The CDR3 is CASSERLRPYEQYF. CDR3 nucleotides: TGTGCCAGCAGTGAAAGGTTGCGGCCCTACGAGCAGTACTTC.

The J gene is TRBJ2-5, the V gene TRBV7-6, with TRBD2 matching over 12 bases. Looked up from germline, CDR1 is SGHVS and CDR2 is FNYEAQ. J was trimmed by 2 bases and V by 1 base; bases with no gene match: 5. The CDR3 loop spans 17 amino acids. As DNA, the CDR3 is TGTGCCAGCAGCTTAGATCGACTAGCGGGGGCTCAAGAGACCCAGTACTTC. It translates to CASSLDRLAGAQETQYF. Complete variable domain (other parts from reference TRBV7-6 and TRBJ2-5): GAGVSQSPRYKVTKRGQDVALRCDPISGHVSLYWYRQALGQGPEFLTYFNYEAQQDKSGLPNDRFSAERPEGSISTLTIQRTEQRDSAMYRCASSLDRLAGAQETQYFGPGTRLLVL.

The chain uses TRBV6-6 and TRBJ1-5; 8 nucleotides align to TRBD1. CDR1 and CDR2 from the germline V gene are MNHNY and SVGAGI (reference sequence). The CDR3 spans 16 residues. V was clipped by 6 bases and J by 0 bases; unmatched bases: 7. CDR3 DNA sequence: TGTGCCAGCAGGACCGGACAGGGCTATAGCAATCAGCCCCAGCATTTT. Encoded protein: CASRTGQGYSNQPQHF.

The rearrangement uses TRBV6-1 and TRBJ2-3; no clear D gene. V was clipped by 2 bases and J by 4 bases, with 16 bases between them. The CDR3 covers 16 residues. Germline-derived CDR1 and CDR2 are MNHNS and SASEGT. In DNA, the CDR3 is TGTGCCAGCAGTGAACGCCCGGCAACGGCGGCAGATACGCAGTATTTT. As protein: CASSERPATAADTQYF.

This clone appeared a few times. The chain uses TRBV9 and TRBJ2-6; TRBD1 aligns across 8 bases. The CDR3 is 18 residues long. With 3 bases clipped from V and 1 base from J, the junction kept 9 bases outside the gene matches. Germline lookup yields CDR1 SGDLS and CDR2 YYNGEE. DNA for the CDR3: TGTGCCAGCAGCGCACGACAGGGGATACGTTCTGGGGCCAACGTCCTGACTTTC. It specifies CASSARQGIRSGANVLTF.

The rearrangement uses TRBV7-9 and TRBJ1-5, with a possible D match to TRBD1 (5 bases). Between the trimmed V and J ends, which lost 3 bases and 6 bases, there was a span of 12 bases. CDR1 SEHNR and CDR2 FQNEAQ come from the germline V gene (reference sequence). CDR3 size: 14 residues. The CDR3 spells CASSFRGDGQPQHF. CDR3 sequence (DNA): TGTGCCAGCAGCTTTCGGGGGGACGGTCAGCCCCAGCATTTT.

The chain recombines TRBV20-1 with TRBJ1-2; D is unclear. CDR1 DFQATT and CDR2 SNEGSKA come from the germline V gene (reference sequence). Deletions cut 3 bases from V and 1 base from J, with 12 bases between. CDR3 length: 14 amino acids. The CDR3 DNA reads TGCAGTGCTAGTGACGGTCGCGTTAACTATGGCTACACCTTC. Amino acids: CSASDGRVNYGYTF.

V and J are TRBV6-6 and TRBJ1-5, with D unresolved. The germline V and J ends were trimmed by 0 bases and 5 bases, with 8 bases remaining between them. This CDR3 comprises 14 residues. The V gene's germline CDR1 is MNHNY and CDR2 SVGAGI (reference sequence). The CDR3 nucleotides are TGTGCCAGCAGTTACTCGGGAGGCGATCAGCCCCAGCATTTT. It encodes CASSYSGGDQPQHF.

V and J are TRBV9 and TRBJ1-6; D ambiguous. V was cut by 0 bases and J by 7 bases, with 8 bases left in between. The CDR3 has 14 amino acids. Germline values: CDR1 SGDLS, CDR2 YYNGEE. The CDR3 is CASSVGTGNSPLHF. Written as DNA, the CDR3 is TGTGCCAGCAGCGTAGGGACGGGAAATTCACCCCTCCACTTT. Combining the CDR3 with reference TRBV9 and TRBJ1-6 gives the whole variable domain DSGVTQTPKHLITATGQRVTLRCSPRSGDLSVYWYQQSLDQGLQFLIQYYNGEERAKGNILERFSAQQFPDLHSELNLSSLELGDSALYFCASSVGTGNSPLHFGNGTRLTVT.

The J gene is TRBJ1-1, the V gene TRBV10-3; TRBD1 is a possible D gene (5 bases). V lost 3 bases and J lost 0, with 5 bases in between. This CDR3 has 13 residues. Per germline, CDR1 ENHRY and CDR2 SYGVKD. In DNA form, the CDR3 reads TGTGCCATCAGTGACAGGGTGAACACTGAAGCTTTCTTT. Encoded protein: CAISDRVNTEAFF.

The chain links TRBV7-2 to TRBJ1-2; 12 nucleotides line up with TRBD1. Trimming removed 2 bases from V and 5 bases from J; junction bases left unmatched: 9. CDR3 size: 17 residues. Germline V gene lookup returns CDR1 SGHTA and CDR2 FQGNSA. CDR3 in DNA: TGTGCCAGCAGCTTAACTTCCGGGACAGGGGGCCTATATGGCTACACCTTC. It yields the protein CASSLTSGTGGLYGYTF.

The rearrangement links TRBV10-3 to TRBJ1-2; TRBD1 matches at 7 bases. This CDR3 contains 12 residues. Trimming cost V 9 bases and J 9 bases; bases outside gene matches: 10. Germline CDR1 and CDR2: ENHRY and SYGVKD. The CDR3 is CAIAMGQFRYTF. The CDR3 DNA reads as TGTGCCATAGCTATGGGACAGTTTCGCTACACCTTC.

The chain joins TRBV7-2 to TRBJ1-1, with unresolved D. This CDR3 is built from 14 residues. Trimming took off 5 bases at V and 0 bases at J, with 10 bases between the two ends. CDR1 SGHTA and CDR2 FQGNSA come from the germline V gene. CDR3 sequence: CASSPGWVNTEAFF. For the CDR3, the DNA is TGTGCCAGCAGCCCCGGGTGGGTGAACACTGAAGCTTTCTTT.

This chain joins TRBV28 and TRBJ2-7; a possible D gene is TRBD2 (5 bases). The CDR3 is 13 residues long. Per germline, CDR1 MDHEN and CDR2 SYDVKM. Deletions cut 8 bases from V and 8 bases from J, with 19 bases between. This CDR3 reads CASAPRAWEKQYF. CDR3 sequence (DNA): TGTGCCAGCGCCCCGAGAGCGTGGGAGAAGCAGTACTTC.

The rearrangement joins TRBV7-8 to TRBJ2-5; no clear D gene. There are 14 residues in the CDR3. CDR1 SGHVS and CDR2 FQNEAQ come from the germline V gene. With 2 bases removed from V and 0 bases from J, the gap between germline ends came to 7 bases. The CDR3, as DNA: TGTGCCAGCAGCTTACCTATCGACCAAGAGACCCAGTACTTC. It codes for CASSLPIDQETQYF.

V usage is TRBV5-4 and J usage is TRBJ1-6; D ambiguous. V was shortened by 1 base and J by 7 bases, with 15 bases between the two germline ends. This CDR3 comprises 16 residues. Germline V gene lookup returns CDR1 SGHNT and CDR2 YYREEE (reference sequence). The CDR3 coding sequence is TGTGCCAGCAGCTTGAAAACGGGCGGAGGGAATTCACCCCTCCACTTT. Its protein product is CASSLKTGGGNSPLHF.

The rearrangement links TRBV7-2 to TRBJ1-6; D remains unclear. V lost 1 base and J lost 7, with 8 bases in between. The CDR3 runs to 14 residues. From germline, CDR1 is SGHTA and CDR2 FQGNSA. The CDR3 protein is CASSLVIGNSPLHF. The CDR3 DNA sequence: TGTGCCAGCAGCTTAGTTATCGGGAATTCACCCCTCCACTTT.

J is TRBJ1-1 and V is TRBV7-8, with a weak D call TRBD1 (5 bases). From germline, CDR1 is SGHVS and CDR2 FQNEAQ. This CDR3 contains 17 residues. The germline V and J ends were trimmed by 5 bases and 3 bases, with 22 bases remaining between them. The chain's CDR3 is CASSQLGGGEWYTEAFF. The CDR3 DNA reads TGTGCCAGCAGCCAACTGGGGGGAGGAGAGTGGTACACTGAAGCTTTCTTT.

The rearrangement links TRBV6-5 to TRBJ1-2; D uncertain. CDR1 is MNHEY, CDR2 SVGAGI, per germline. The CDR3 runs to 14 residues. V lost 6 bases and J 2 bases, leaving 13 bases between the germline ends. CDR3 sequence reads: CASSDWGANYGYTF. The CDR3 nucleotides are TGTGCCAGCAGCGACTGGGGAGCGAACTATGGCTACACCTTC.

This clone was picked up a small number of times. As DNA, the CDR3 is TGTGCCAGCTCCAATTCCTACGAGCAGTACTTC. As protein: CASSNSYEQYF. This rearrangement joins TRBV6-4 to TRBJ2-7; D uncertain. Per the germline V gene, CDR1 is MRHNA and CDR2 is SNTAGT. V was shortened by 8 bases and J by 1 base, with 6 bases between the two germline ends. The CDR3 runs to 11 residues.

This rearrangement joins TRBV5-1 to TRBJ2-1; the D gene is possibly TRBD1 (5 bases). In germline, CDR1 is SGHRS, CDR2 YFSETQ. The V and J ends lost 1 base and 5 bases respectively, with 10 bases between them. The CDR3 contains 14 residues. The CDR3 nucleotides are TGCGCCAGCAGCTTGTCAGGGAAGGACAATGAGCAGTTCTTC. The encoded protein is CASSLSGKDNEQFF.